Presented here are 9 T cell receptor beta chains from one specimen sequenced in a study of response to subunit inactivated influenza vaccine. TCRdb recomputed calls from the RT-PCR reads with MiXCR, one row per CDR3 protein. The sample yields approximately 730,000 distinct CDR3 sequences, approximately 15% seen once. The sample here was PBMCs from blood, taken around two weeks before vaccination. The origin of the receptors is a man aged 45-65 years who received an inactivated influenza vaccine.

This clonotype showed up many times. The gene calls are TRBV12-3 or TRBV12-4 and TRBJ2-1; TRBD2 matches at 7 bases. The length of the CDR3 is 15 residues. V gave up 5 bases and J gave up 7 bases; unmatched junction bases: 11. The DNA of the CDR3 is TGTGCCAGCAGTATCCGAGCGGGACCCCGAAATGAGCAGTTCTTC. It codes for CASSIRAGPRNEQFF.

This chain links TRBV2 with TRBJ1-2; tentative D call: TRBD1 (6 bases). The germline V gene has CDR1 SNHLY and CDR2 FYNNEI. The CDR3 spans 13 residues. The V gene lost 8 bases and the J gene lost 2 bases, with 12 bases spanning the gap. The CDR3 is CASPRQANYGYTF. The CDR3 bases are TGTGCCAGCCCGCGACAGGCCAACTATGGCTACACCTTC.

The chain is built from TRBV11-1 and TRBJ1-4; 7 bases agree with TRBD1. CDR1 is SGHAT, CDR2 FQDESV, per germline (reference sequence). This CDR3 is built from 19 residues. V dropped 1 base and J dropped 5; count of bases not matched to a gene: 16. The CDR3 protein is CASSLVVFVTGDPNEKLFF. The CDR3 DNA is TGTGCCAGCAGCTTAGTTGTTTTTGTCACAGGGGACCCAAATGAAAAACTGTTTTTT.

The J gene is TRBJ2-1, the V gene TRBV20-1; tentative D call: TRBD1 (5 bases). CDR3 length equals 13 residues. Trimming stripped 3 bases from V and 5 bases from J, with 11 bases between. Germline V gives CDR1 DFQATT, CDR2 SNEGSKA (reference sequence). CDR3 nucleotides: TGCAGTGCTAGGCAGGGATCTCACAATGAGCAGTTCTTC. Protein sequence: CSARQGSHNEQFF.

Only a few counts were recorded for this clonotype. This chain links TRBV20-1 with TRBJ2-4; no definite D call. Trimming took 0 bases from V and 7 from J, leaving 4 bases between them. The CDR3 loop spans 11 amino acids. Germline values: CDR1 DFQATT, CDR2 SNEGSKA (reference sequence). The CDR3 loop is CSARDPNIQYF. The CDR3 DNA is TGCAGTGCTAGAGACCCTAACATTCAGTACTTC.

The genes are TRBV12-3 or TRBV12-4 and TRBJ1-1; TRBD1 matches 7 bases. The length of the CDR3 is 14 residues. Trimming cost V 3 bases and J 6 bases; bases outside gene matches: 7. Here the CDR3 reads CASSFRSRGAEAFF. CDR3 in DNA: TGTGCCAGCAGTTTTAGAAGCAGGGGGGCTGAAGCTTTCTTT.

The J gene is TRBJ2-3, the V gene TRBV6-5, with 8 bases matching TRBD2. With V trimmed by 3 bases and J by 0 bases, 5 bases remained unmatched. Germline values: CDR1 MNHEY, CDR2 SVGAGI. The length of the CDR3 is 16 residues. In DNA form, the CDR3 reads TGTGCCAGCAGTTATACAATAGCGGGGAGCACAGATACGCAGTATTTT. Translation gives CASSYTIAGSTDTQYF.

This chain connects TRBV24-1 to TRBJ1-2; D is ambiguous. Germline CDR1 and CDR2: KGHDR and SFDVKD. The CDR3 length is 11 residues. V lost 2 bases to trimming and J lost 6 bases, with 3 bases between them. This CDR3 reads CATSDYDGYTF. The DNA of the CDR3 is TGTGCCACCAGTGATTACGATGGCTACACCTTC.

Only a few counts were recorded for this clonotype. V and J are TRBV7-6 and TRBJ2-1; 8 bases fit TRBD2. Trimming removed 1 base from V and 5 bases from J; junction bases left unmatched: 4. CDR1 and CDR2 from the germline V gene are SGHVS and FNYEAQ. CDR3 length: 15 amino acids. CDR3 loop: CASSLVGLDHNEQFF. The CDR3 DNA reads TGTGCCAGCAGCTTAGTGGGACTAGACCACAATGAGCAGTTCTTC.